This entry is about one TCR beta chain. Its target is not known. This sample is part of a study of follicular helper T cells after annual influenza vaccination. Study-level points and caveats: Recurrent ICOS+CD38+ cTfh clonotypes included tetramer and AIM influenza-specific ones.

Germline V gene sequence: CDR1 SGHRS, CDR2 YFSETQ. The CDR3 has 13 residues. V dropped 3 bases and J dropped 7 bases, with 13 bases sitting between them. The time point is: 2014-2015 season, 7 days after vaccination. Assay used: immunoSEQ multiplex PCR; TCRdb lists only in-frame clones, some missing. The repertoire consists of around 15,000 clones, with less than 85% occurring once and the leading ten covering roughly 1.3%. This chain uses TRBV5-1 with TRBJ1-2, with D possibly being TRBD1 (6 bases). Sample: CXCR5+ CD38- circulating T follicular helper cells from blood, taken 7 days after influenza vaccination. Regarding subset: circulating Tfh, non-naive CD4+CXCR5+PD-1+ (ICOS+CD38+ or ICOS-CD38-). This clonotype was sampled from an adult who received the influenza vaccine. For the CDR3, the DNA is TGCGCCAGCAGCTCACAGGGAGATGTTGGCTACACCTTC. Translating gives CASSSQGDVGYTF.